One T cell receptor beta chain is described in this entry. Its antigen is not known. This record comes from a study of T cell responses to AZD1222 COVID-19 vaccine. Trimming at V came to 5 bases and at J to 0 bases, leaving 7 bases not matched to a gene. The CDR3 is 16 amino acids. The germline CDR1 and CDR2 sequences are MNHEY and SVGEGT. Study-wide results and limits: CD4 TCRs linked to vaccination spanned spike, dominating at 160-218 and 743-854. Unmutated variant regions reportedly attract nearly half of all spike-specific TCRs.

Only in-frame clones appear in the TCRdb table, and some are missing; sequencing was by immunoSEQ multiplex PCR. The sample carries 46,000 or so clones, around 91% recorded once. Samples with a second dose at about 4 or about 12 weeks were pooled together. The gene calls are TRBV6-2 or TRBV6-3 and TRBJ1-3, with 7 bases lining up with TRBD1. This sequence originates from an adult who received the AZD1222 COVID-19 vaccine. The source was peripheral blood, collected 28 days after the second AZD1222 dose. CDR3 residues: CASSLTGTDSGNTIYF. The CDR3 coding sequence is TGTGCCAGCAGTCTGACCGGGACAGACTCTGGAAACACCATATATTTT.